Detailed here is one TCR beta chain. Its antigen is still unknown. This entry comes from a study of blood T cells in healthy people across ages. Broader study findings: Roughly linear age-related decline in beta diversity appeared, significant by age 40. Relative to aged donors, long-lived donors carried more naive CD4+ cells and displayed higher diversity.

Approximately 10 milliliters of peripheral blood were drawn from each donor into EDTA-treated tubes. The use of a sample-barcoded 5' primer and a J-beta primer mix characterized a second PCR of roughly 6 to 11 cycles. The template-switch adaptor, which had 12 random nucleotides, put a tag on each cDNA molecule. TCRdb re-derived calls from the 5' RACE reads in MiXCR, one entry per CDR3 protein. Here the sample spans around 1,700,000 distinct CDR3 sequences, 28% being singletons. Germline V lookup: CDR1 LGHDT, CDR2 YNNKEL (reference sequence). The V segment lost 7 bases and the J segment 0 bases; nucleotides outside the gene matches: 7. This CDR3 is 15 amino acids long.

Input material: blood. The sequence came from a woman aged 30 to 39 in good health. This chain connects TRBV3-1 to TRBJ2-3; 7 nucleotides agree with TRBD2. The CDR3 here is CASTRRLASTDTQYF. The CDR3 coding sequence is TGTGCCAGCACCCGAAGACTAGCTAGCACAGATACGCAGTATTTT.